The 25 T cell receptor beta chains listed next were all sequenced from one sample in a study of blood T cell repertoires in COVID-19. Measured with immunoSEQ multiplex PCR; TCRdb has only the in-frame clones, and not every one. Among over 250,000 clones, about 89% were seen once, and the ten largest hold under 2.5%. The sequenced sample consisted of peripheral blood. These receptors originate from a man aged 45 to 65 with acute or convalescent COVID-19.

This chain connects TRBV7-9 to TRBJ2-7, with 8 nucleotides matching TRBD1. V shed 4 bases and J 3 bases; nucleotides not matched to a gene: 8. Per the germline V gene, CDR1 is SEHNR and CDR2 is FQNEAQ (reference sequence). CDR3 length: 15 residues. The CDR3 bases are TGTGCCAGCAGCTCGACAGGGGCCCCCCGCTACGAGCAGTACTTC. It yields the protein CASSSTGAPRYEQYF.

The chain combines TRBV19 with TRBJ2-3; 12 nucleotides line up with TRBD1. After removal of 8 bases from V and 4 bases from J, the junction contained 1 base not matched to a gene. The CDR3 is 13 amino acids. In germline, CDR1 is LNHDA, CDR2 SQIVND (reference sequence). CDR3 in amino acids: CASGDRGPDTQYF. The DNA of the CDR3 is TGTGCCAGTGGGGACAGGGGGCCAGATACGCAGTATTTT.

The rearrangement uses TRBV27 and TRBJ1-6, with 9 bases aligning to TRBD1. CDR1 is MNHEY and CDR2 is SMNVEV in the germline V gene (reference sequence). This CDR3 spans 17 amino acids. V dropped 4 bases and J dropped 2; count of bases not matched to a gene: 6. The CDR3 DNA reads TGTGCCAGCAGTTATCGGACAGGGGAAACCTATAATTCACCCCTCCACTTT. Protein: CASSYRTGETYNSPLHF.

V is TRBV7-9 and J is TRBJ2-7; 9 nucleotides align to TRBD1. Germline V gene sequence: CDR1 SEHNR, CDR2 FQNEAQ (reference sequence). The CDR3 spans 16 residues. V gave up 5 bases and J gave up 0 bases; unmatched junction bases: 8. As DNA, the CDR3 is TGTGCCAGCAGCCATAATCCGGGACAGGGCTCCTACGAGCAGTACTTC. It encodes CASSHNPGQGSYEQYF.

A few counts support this clone. The chain combines TRBV14 with TRBJ2-1; D not certain. V shed 0 bases and J shed 0 bases, with 9 bases lying between them. The germline CDR1 and CDR2 sequences are SGHDN and FVKESK. The CDR3 sequence is 16 residues long. CDR3 in DNA: TGTGCCAGCAGCCAAGAGGGCTACAGCTCCTACAATGAGCAGTTCTTC. Translation gives CASSQEGYSSYNEQFF.

J is TRBJ2-7 and V is TRBV4-1; a weak D match, TRBD1 (6 bases). V shed 0 bases and J shed 2 bases, with 8 bases lying between them. The length of the CDR3 is 14 residues. The germline V gene encodes CDR1 MGHRA and CDR2 YSYEKL. The CDR3 loop reads CASSQDRGPYEQYF. CDR3 nucleotide sequence: TGCGCCAGCAGCCAAGACAGGGGTCCCTACGAGCAGTACTTC.

The V call is TRBV18, the J call TRBJ2-7; the D gene is possibly TRBD2 (5 bases). V was shortened by 3 bases and J by 2 bases, with 11 bases between the two germline ends. Germline V gene lookup returns CDR1 KGHSH and CDR2 LQKENI. This CDR3 region has 14 residues. CDR3 in amino acids: CASSPELGTYEQYF. CDR3 DNA: TGTGCCAGCTCACCGGAACTAGGGACCTACGAGCAGTACTTC.

The chain combines TRBV6-5 with TRBJ1-2, with 8 nucleotides matching TRBD1. The germline V gene has CDR1 MNHEY and CDR2 SVGAGI. With 8 bases clipped from V and 8 bases from J, the junction kept 4 bases outside the gene matches. This CDR3 region has 11 residues. CDR3 loop: CASGTGLGYTF. In DNA, the CDR3 is TGTGCCAGCGGGACAGGATTAGGCTACACCTTC.

The chain joins TRBV7-9 to TRBJ1-3; D perhaps matches TRBD1 (6 bases). V lost 5 bases, J lost 0 bases, and 14 bases lay in between. The CDR3 length is 16 residues. Germline CDR1 SEHNR, CDR2 FQNEAQ (reference sequence). CDR3 protein: CASSPRGGNSGNTIYF. CDR3 nucleotide sequence: TGTGCCAGCAGCCCCCGGGGGGGCAACTCTGGAAACACCATATATTTT.

This rearrangement joins TRBV6-5 to TRBJ1-2, with D unresolved. V was cut by 4 bases and J by 2 bases, with 8 bases left in between. CDR1 and CDR2 (germline): MNHEY, SVGAGI. The CDR3 sequence is 13 residues long. CDR3 DNA: TGTGCCAGCAGTTTGGCGGCAAACTATGGCTACACCTTC. Translation: CASSLAANYGYTF.

This CDR3 is CASSFLGALGTQYF. In DNA form, the CDR3 reads TGTGCCAGCAGTTTCTTGGGGGCCCTTGGTACGCAGTATTTT. The chain carries TRBV28 and TRBJ2-3; D is possibly TRBD1 (6 bases). Germline lookup yields CDR1 MDHEN and CDR2 SYDVKM. V lost 3 bases and J 8 bases, leaving 15 bases between the germline ends. The CDR3 sequence is 14 residues long.

This clone was counted a few times. V gene TRBV6-5 combines with J gene TRBJ1-2, with a weak D call TRBD1 (6 bases). Germline CDR1 and CDR2: MNHEY and SVGAGI. This CDR3 spans 12 amino acids. Trimming left V 2 bases short and J 6 bases short, with 7 bases between. In nucleotides, the CDR3 is TGTGCCAGCAGTTACCAGGGGAATGGCTACACCTTC. Its translation is CASSYQGNGYTF.

The gene calls are TRBV28 and TRBJ2-1; 7 bases are a match to TRBD2. With V trimmed by 5 bases and J by 3 bases, 13 bases remained unmatched. This CDR3 region has 17 residues. Germline assignment: CDR1 MDHEN and CDR2 SYDVKM. The CDR3 sequence is CASSPGGGRAFYNEQFF. The DNA for the CDR3 is TGTGCCAGCAGTCCCGGCGGAGGGAGGGCTTTCTACAATGAGCAGTTCTTC.

J is TRBJ1-5 and V is TRBV19; possible D gene TRBD1, 5 bases. V dropped 1 base and J dropped 4 bases, with 11 bases sitting between them. The CDR3 has 15 residues. The germline V gene encodes CDR1 LNHDA and CDR2 SQIVND (reference sequence). As DNA, the CDR3 is TGTGCCAGTAGTATAGTGGGGGGTCCGAATCAGCCCCAGCATTTT. It is translated as CASSIVGGPNQPQHF.

The chain joins TRBV30 to TRBJ2-7; D unresolved. V gave up 1 base and J gave up 3 bases, with 4 bases separating them. The CDR3 sequence is 11 residues long. Germline values: CDR1 GTSNPN, CDR2 SVGIG (reference sequence). CDR3: CAWSAVYEQYF. The CDR3 bases are TGTGCCTGGAGTGCAGTCTACGAGCAGTACTTC.

In this sample, this clone turned up many times. The chain has TRBV27 and TRBJ2-7; D may be TRBD2 (6 bases). Germline CDR1 and CDR2: MNHEY and SMNVEV (reference sequence). V was trimmed by 8 bases and J by 3 bases, leaving 11 bases between them. This CDR3 has 12 residues. The CDR3 loop reads CASSGLFYEQYF. CDR3 in DNA: TGTGCCAGCTCCGGACTATTCTACGAGCAGTACTTC.

The rearrangement joins TRBV10-3 to TRBJ1-3, with D uncertain. CDR3 length: 14 amino acids. Germline values: CDR1 ENHRY, CDR2 SYGVKD. V lost 10 bases and J 2 bases, leaving 15 bases between the germline ends. The CDR3 sequence: CATGETTTGNTIYF. CDR3 sequence (DNA): TGTGCCACCGGAGAGACCACTACTGGAAACACCATATATTTT.

The gene calls are TRBV30 and TRBJ2-7, with 7 bases lining up with TRBD1. CDR1 and CDR2 from the germline V gene are GTSNPN and SVGIG (reference sequence). This CDR3 has 15 amino acids. Trimming removed 1 base from V and 2 bases from J; junction bases left unmatched: 8. The CDR3 coding sequence is TGTGCCTGGAGTGGGTCTTACAGGGGCCCCTACGAGCAGTACTTC. Translated: CAWSGSYRGPYEQYF.

The rearrangement uses TRBV2 and TRBJ1-2, with D maybe TRBD1 (6 bases). V lost 9 bases and J lost 8, with 25 bases in between. CDR3 size: 15 residues. Germline lookup yields CDR1 SNHLY and CDR2 FYNNEI. The CDR3 sequence is CASYSRDNRSNGYTF. The CDR3 nucleotides are TGTGCCAGTTACTCTCGGGACAATAGAAGTAACGGCTACACCTTC.

The chain recombines TRBV7-9 with TRBJ1-4, with a tentative D call TRBD1 (5 bases). The CDR3 runs 12 residues. Germline V gene data show CDR1 as SEHNR and CDR2 as FQNEAQ (reference sequence). The ends were cut back, 5 bases at V and 7 bases at J, with 8 bases in the middle. This CDR3 reads CASSPGGEKLFF. CDR3 nucleotide sequence: TGTGCCAGCAGCCCCGGGGGTGAAAAACTGTTTTTT.

The rearrangement joins TRBV14 to TRBJ1-2; TRBD1 matches 8 bases. CDR3 size: 15 residues. Germline CDR1 SGHDN, CDR2 FVKESK. The J segment lost 5 bases and the V segment lost 3 bases, leaving 8 bases of the junction unmatched. The DNA of the CDR3 is TGTGCCAGCAGCCACCTCGGACAGGGCTCGTATGGCTACACCTTC. It yields the protein CASSHLGQGSYGYTF. The entire variable domain, with the rest obtained from reference TRBV14 and TRBJ1-2, is as follows: EAGVTQFPSHSVIEKGQTVTLRCDPISGHDNLYWYRRVMGKEIKFLLHFVKESKQDESGMPNNRFLAERTGGTYSTLKVQPAELEDSGVYFCASSHLGQGSYGYTFGSGTRLTVV.

The rearrangement joins TRBV11-2 to TRBJ2-3; TRBD2 is a possible D gene (7 bases). The V and J ends lost 6 bases and 1 base respectively, with 17 bases between them. Germline loops: CDR1 SGHAT, CDR2 FQNNGV. This CDR3 comprises 16 residues. The CDR3: CASRGGAMVGTDTQYF. CDR3 DNA: TGTGCCAGCAGGGGGGGGGCCATGGTTGGCACAGATACGCAGTATTTT.

This clone was seen repeatedly, ten times or more. The chain recombines TRBV5-5 with TRBJ1-1; possible D gene TRBD1, 5 bases. Trimming stripped 6 bases from V and 1 base from J, with 10 bases between. The CDR3 runs to 13 residues. Germline V CDR1 and CDR2: SGHKS, YYEKEE (reference sequence). This CDR3 reads CASTFRGNTEAFF. For the CDR3, the DNA is TGTGCCAGCACCTTTAGGGGGAACACTGAAGCTTTCTTT.

The rearrangement joins TRBV12-3 or TRBV12-4 to TRBJ1-1; D is perhaps TRBD1 (5 bases). The V end was cut by 6 bases, the J end by 1 base, with 9 bases between. The CDR3 has 13 amino acids. The CDR3 protein is CASRGLTNTEAFF. For the CDR3, the DNA is TGTGCCAGCAGGGGACTGACGAACACTGAAGCTTTCTTT.

V is TRBV5-1 and J is TRBJ2-1; a weak D match, TRBD1 (6 bases). The V end lost 4 bases, the J end lost 5 bases, and 19 bases lay between the germline ends. The CDR3 consists of 16 residues. Germline V gene data show CDR1 as SGHRS and CDR2 as YFSETQ. The CDR3 here is CASSTRQVSPDNEQFF. The DNA for the CDR3 is TGCGCCAGCAGCACCAGACAGGTATCGCCCGACAATGAGCAGTTCTTC.